The 4 T cell receptor beta chains in this list originate from one sample, sequenced in a study of T cells of healthy individuals. Using its own MiXCR run on the 5' RACE reads, TCRdb lists one record per CDR3 protein. The table shows approximately 100,000 distinct CDR3 sequences, with around 17% occurring only once. Every receptor here comes from a human donor in good health.

This clonotype was detected many times. J is TRBJ2-1 and V is TRBV20-1; D is unclear. The germline gives CDR1 DFQATT, CDR2 SNEGSKA (reference sequence). The CDR3 consists of 11 residues. The V gene lost 5 bases and the J gene lost 3 bases, with 5 bases spanning the gap. As DNA, the CDR3 is TGCAGTGCTTCTTACTACAATGAGCAGTTCTTC. The encoded protein is CSASYYNEQFF.

J is TRBJ2-2 and V is TRBV29-1, with D possibly matching TRBD1 (5 bases). CDR3 length: 13 residues. CDR1 SQVTM and CDR2 ANQGSEA come from the germline V gene. The ends were cut back, 5 bases at V and 3 bases at J, with 10 bases in the middle. DNA for the CDR3: TGCAGCGTTCTGGACACGGACACCGGGGAGCTGTTTTTT. This encodes CSVLDTDTGELFF.

J is TRBJ2-7 and V is TRBV5-6; 9 bases line up with TRBD1. Trimming removed 3 bases from V and 0 bases from J; junction bases left unmatched: 1. The CDR3 is 14 residues long. Germline CDR1 reads SGHDT; CDR2 reads YYEEEE. DNA of the CDR3: TGTGCCAGCAGCTGGGGACAGGGCTCCTACGAGCAGTACTTC. It translates to CASSWGQGSYEQYF. The full variable domain, its missing parts supplied by reference TRBV5-6 and TRBJ2-7, is DAGVTQSPTHLIKTRGQQVTLRCSPKSGHDTVSWYQQALGQGPQFIFQYYEEEERQRGNFPDRFSGHQFPNYSSELNVNALLLGDSALYLCASSWGQGSYEQYFGPGTRLTVT.

The chain employs TRBV2 and TRBJ2-3; 8 bases are shared with TRBD1. After removal of 3 bases from V and 3 bases from J, the junction contained 8 bases not matched to a gene. Germline values: CDR1 SNHLY, CDR2 FYNNEI. The CDR3 spans 16 residues. The CDR3 reads CASSDPQGAWTDTQYF. CDR3 sequence (DNA): TGTGCCAGCAGTGACCCGCAGGGGGCATGGACAGATACGCAGTATTTT.